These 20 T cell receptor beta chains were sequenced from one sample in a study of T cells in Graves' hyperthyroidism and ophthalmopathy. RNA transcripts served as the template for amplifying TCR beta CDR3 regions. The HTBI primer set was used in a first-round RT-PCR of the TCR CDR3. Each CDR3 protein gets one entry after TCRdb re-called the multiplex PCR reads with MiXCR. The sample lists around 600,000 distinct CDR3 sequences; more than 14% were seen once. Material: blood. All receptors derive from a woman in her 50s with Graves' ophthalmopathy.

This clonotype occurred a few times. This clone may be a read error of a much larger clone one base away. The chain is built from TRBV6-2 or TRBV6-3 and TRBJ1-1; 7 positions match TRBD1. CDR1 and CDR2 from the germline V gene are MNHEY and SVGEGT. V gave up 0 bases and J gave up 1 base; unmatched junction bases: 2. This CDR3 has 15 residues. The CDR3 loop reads CASSYSGTENTEAFF. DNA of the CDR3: TGTGCCAGCAGTTACTCCGGGACAGAGAACACTGAAGCTTTCTTT.

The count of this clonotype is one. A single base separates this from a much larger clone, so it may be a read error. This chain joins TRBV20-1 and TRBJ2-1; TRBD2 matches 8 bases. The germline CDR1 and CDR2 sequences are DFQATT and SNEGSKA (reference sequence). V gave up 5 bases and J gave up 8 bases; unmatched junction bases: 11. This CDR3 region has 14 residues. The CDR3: CSASLAGNRYEQFF. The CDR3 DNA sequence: TGCAGTGCTTCATTAGCGGGAAATAGGTATGAGCAGTTCTTC.

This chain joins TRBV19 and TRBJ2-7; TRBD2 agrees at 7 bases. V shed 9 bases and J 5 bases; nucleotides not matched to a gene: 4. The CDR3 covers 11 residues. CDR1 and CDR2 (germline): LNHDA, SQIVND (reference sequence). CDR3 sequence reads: CASSGRDEQYF. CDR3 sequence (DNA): TGTGCCAGCTCGGGGAGGGACGAGCAGTACTTC.

CDR3 sequence (DNA): TGCAGTGCTAGGTCCGGGACCGCGACCGGGGAGCTGTTTTTT. Its protein is CSARSGTATGELFF. The gene calls are TRBV20-1 and TRBJ2-2; possibly TRBD1 or TRBD2 for D (5 bases each). The CDR3 has 14 amino acids. CDR1 is DFQATT and CDR2 is SNEGSKA in the germline V gene (reference sequence). V lost 3 bases, J lost 5 bases, and 13 bases lay in between.

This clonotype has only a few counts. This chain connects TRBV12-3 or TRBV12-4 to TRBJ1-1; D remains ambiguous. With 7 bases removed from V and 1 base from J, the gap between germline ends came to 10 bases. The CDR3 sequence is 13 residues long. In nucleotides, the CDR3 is TGTGCCAGCATGAATCGGTGGAACACTGAAGCTTTCTTT. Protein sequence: CASMNRWNTEAFF.

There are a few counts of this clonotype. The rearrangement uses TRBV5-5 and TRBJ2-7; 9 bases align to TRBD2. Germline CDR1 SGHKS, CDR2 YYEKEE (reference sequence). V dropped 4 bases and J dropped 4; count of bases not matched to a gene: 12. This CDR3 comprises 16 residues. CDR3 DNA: TGTGCCAGCAGCCCCGCGGGGGCTAGCGGGAATTACGAGCAGTACTTC. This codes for CASSPAGASGNYEQYF.

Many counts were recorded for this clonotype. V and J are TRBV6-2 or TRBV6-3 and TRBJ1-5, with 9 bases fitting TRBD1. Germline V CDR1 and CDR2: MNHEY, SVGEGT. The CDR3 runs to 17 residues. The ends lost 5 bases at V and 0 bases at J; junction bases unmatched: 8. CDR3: CASSAPGQGYSNQPQHF. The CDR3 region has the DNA TGTGCCAGCAGTGCGCCGGGACAGGGTTATAGCAATCAGCCCCAGCATTTT.

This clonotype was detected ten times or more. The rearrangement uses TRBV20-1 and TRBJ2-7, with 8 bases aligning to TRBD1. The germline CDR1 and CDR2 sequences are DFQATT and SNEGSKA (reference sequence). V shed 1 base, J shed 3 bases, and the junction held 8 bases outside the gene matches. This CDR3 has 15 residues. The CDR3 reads CSARGFDRGGYEQYF. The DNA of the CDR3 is TGCAGTGCTAGAGGGTTTGACAGGGGAGGCTACGAGCAGTACTTC.

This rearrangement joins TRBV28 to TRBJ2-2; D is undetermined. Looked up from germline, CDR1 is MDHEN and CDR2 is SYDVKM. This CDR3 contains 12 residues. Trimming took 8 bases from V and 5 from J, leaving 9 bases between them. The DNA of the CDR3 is TGTGCCAGCGACGTCGGGACCGGGGAGCTGTTTTTT. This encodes CASDVGTGELFF.

The CDR3 here is CASSLDTGSSYEQYF. The CDR3 coding sequence is TGCGCCAGCAGCTTGGATACCGGGAGCTCCTACGAGCAGTACTTC. The chain couples TRBV5-1 to TRBJ2-7; a possible D gene is TRBD2 (6 bases). The germline CDR1 and CDR2 sequences are SGHRS and YFSETQ. This CDR3 has 15 residues. V lost 0 bases, J lost 0 bases, and 10 bases lay in between.

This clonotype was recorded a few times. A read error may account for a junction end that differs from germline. CDR3 sequence (DNA): TGTGCTAGCAGCTACGCAGCGGGGAACGGGGAGCTGTTTTTT. Its translation is CASSYAAGNGELFF. The chain is built from TRBV7-7 and TRBJ2-2; TRBD2 matches 7 bases. Germline V gives CDR1 SSHAT, CDR2 FNYEAQ (reference sequence). The CDR3 has 14 amino acids.

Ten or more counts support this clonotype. This CDR3 is CASSPSYSGRAYNEQFF. CDR3 bases: TGCGCCAGCAGCCCCTCTTATAGCGGGAGGGCCTACAATGAGCAGTTCTTC. The chain employs TRBV5-1 and TRBJ2-1; 11 bases align to TRBD2. After removal of 4 bases from V and 2 bases from J, the junction contained 8 bases not matched to a gene. Germline CDR1 is SGHRS and CDR2 is YFSETQ. The CDR3 sequence is 17 residues long.

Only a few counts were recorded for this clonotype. CDR3 sequence: CASSAGLAADTDTQYF. Written as DNA, the CDR3 is TGTGCCAGCAGCGCCGGACTAGCGGCCGACACAGATACGCAGTATTTT. This chain uses TRBV13 with TRBJ2-3; 10 positions agree with TRBD2. Germline lookup yields CDR1 PRHDT and CDR2 FYEKMQ (reference sequence). The CDR3 extends over 16 amino acids. J gave up 2 bases and V 5 bases, and 7 bases lay outside the gene matches.

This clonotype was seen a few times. The chain's CDR3 is CASSWTISGNTIYF. CDR3 sequence (DNA): TGTGCCAGCAGCTGGACAATCTCTGGAAACACCATATATTTT. The chain is built from TRBV5-6 and TRBJ1-3; tentatively, D is TRBD1 (5 bases). Trimming left V 3 bases short and J 0 bases short, with 7 bases between. The germline V gene encodes CDR1 SGHDT and CDR2 YYEEEE. This CDR3 contains 14 residues. The full variable domain, completed using reference TRBV5-6 and TRBJ1-3, is DAGVTQSPTHLIKTRGQQVTLRCSPKSGHDTVSWYQQALGQGPQFIFQYYEEEERQRGNFPDRFSGHQFPNYSSELNVNALLLGDSALYLCASSWTISGNTIYFGEGSWLTVV.

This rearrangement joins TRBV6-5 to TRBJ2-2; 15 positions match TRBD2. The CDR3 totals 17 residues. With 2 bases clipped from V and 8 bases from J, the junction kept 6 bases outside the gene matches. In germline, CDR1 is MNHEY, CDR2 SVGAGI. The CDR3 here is CASSYQRTSGRGGELFF. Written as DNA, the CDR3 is TGTGCCAGCAGTTACCAAAGGACTAGCGGGAGGGGGGGGGAGCTGTTTTTT.

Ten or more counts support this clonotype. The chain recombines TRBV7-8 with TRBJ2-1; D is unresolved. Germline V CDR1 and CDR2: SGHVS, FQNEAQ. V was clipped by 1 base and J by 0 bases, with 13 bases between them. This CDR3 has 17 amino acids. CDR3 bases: TGTGCCAGCAGCTTAGGCTTGACTCCAAGCTCCTACAATGAGCAGTTCTTC. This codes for CASSLGLTPSSYNEQFF.

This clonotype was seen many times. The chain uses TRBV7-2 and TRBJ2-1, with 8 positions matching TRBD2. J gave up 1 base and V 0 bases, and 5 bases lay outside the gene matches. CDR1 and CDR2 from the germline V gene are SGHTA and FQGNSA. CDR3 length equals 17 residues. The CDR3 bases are TGTGCCAGCAGCTTAGCGCTCAGCGGGGGATCCTACAATGAGCAGTTCTTC. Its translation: CASSLALSGGSYNEQFF.

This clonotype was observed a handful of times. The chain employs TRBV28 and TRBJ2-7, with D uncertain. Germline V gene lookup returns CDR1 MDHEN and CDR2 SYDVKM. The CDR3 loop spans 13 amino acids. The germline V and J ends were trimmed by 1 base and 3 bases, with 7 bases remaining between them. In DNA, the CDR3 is TGTGCCAGCAGTTTATATAGGGACTACGAGCAGTACTTC. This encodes CASSLYRDYEQYF.

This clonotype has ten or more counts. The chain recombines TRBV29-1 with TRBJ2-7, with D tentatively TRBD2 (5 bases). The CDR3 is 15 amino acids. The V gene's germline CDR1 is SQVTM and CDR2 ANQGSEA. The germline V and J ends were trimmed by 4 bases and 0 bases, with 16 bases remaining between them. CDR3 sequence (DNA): TGCAGCGTTGTTCTCGGACTCCAAAGCTCCTACGAGCAGTACTTC. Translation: CSVVLGLQSSYEQYF.

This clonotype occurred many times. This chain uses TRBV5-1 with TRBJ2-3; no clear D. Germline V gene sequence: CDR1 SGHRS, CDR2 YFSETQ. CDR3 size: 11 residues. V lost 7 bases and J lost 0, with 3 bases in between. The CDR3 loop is CASGSTDTQYF. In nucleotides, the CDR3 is TGCGCCAGCGGCAGCACAGATACGCAGTATTTT.